Listed below are T cell receptor beta chains from one sample, sequenced in a study of OX40 agonist ivuxolimab in advanced cancers. Libraries were prepared by immunoSEQ multiplex PCR; TCRdb keeps only in-frame clonotypes and omits some of them. The profile shows some 30,000 clones, around nine tenths of them singletons. The source material was CD4+ or CD8+ T cells sorted from blood, sampled in a trial of the OX40 agonist ivuxolimab. These receptors all stem from an adult with an advanced solid tumor such as melanoma, head and neck, liver or kidney cancer. CDR3s include the opening cysteine and the closing phenylalanine or tryptophan. The D gene is left open where the match is weak. Only part of the rows carry a size: once, few, many, or a class if the clone is expanded.

j_gene | d_gene | v_gene | abundance | CDR3aa | CDR3nt
TRBJ1-1 | NA | TRBV6-8 | NA | CASSVEYSAFF | TGTGCCAGCAGTGTCGAGTACTCGGCTTTCTTT
TRBJ2-5 | NA | TRBV4-3 | NA | CASSQDLSGRETQYF | TGCGCCAGCAGCCAAGATCTTTCCGGGCGGGAGACCCAGTACTTC
TRBJ2-5 | TRBD1 | TRBV13 | NA | CASSPDRGRAETQYF | TGTGCCAGCAGCCCCGACAGGGGGCGGGCGGAGACCCAGTACTTC
TRBJ1-1 | TRBD1 | TRBV28 | once | CASSIFGTAKNTEAFF | TGTGCCAGCAGTATTTTCGGGACAGCAAAAAACACTGAAGCTTTCTTT
TRBJ2-7 | TRBD1 | TRBV29-1 | NA | CSVPGQLYEQYF | TGCAGCGTGCCGGGACAGCTCTACGAGCAGTACTTC
TRBJ1-5 | NA | TRBV10-3 | NA | CAISEGGGAGNQPQHF | TGTGCCATCAGTGAGGGAGGTGGGGCCGGCAATCAGCCCCAGCATTTT
TRBJ2-3 | NA | TRBV5-1 | few | CASSLGAFSTDTQYF | TGCGCCAGCAGCTTAGGAGCGTTTAGCACAGATACGCAGTATTTT
TRBJ1-2 | NA | TRBV18 | once | CASSPPRAGGYGYTF | TGTGCCAGCTCACCACCTAGGGCAGGAGGATATGGCTACACCTTC
TRBJ1-1 | NA | TRBV6-6 | NA | CASHPIMGGTEAFF | TGTGCCAGCCACCCGATTATGGGGGGGACTGAAGCTTTCTTT
TRBJ2-3 | NA | TRBV11-3 | NA | CASSLKRAVADTQYF | TGTGCCAGCAGCTTAAAGAGGGCCGTCGCAGATACGCAGTATTTT
TRBJ1-6 | NA | TRBV27 | NA | CASSSGVGGNSPLHF | TGTGCCAGCAGTTCAGGGGTGGGTGGTAATTCACCCCTCCACTTT
TRBJ2-1 | NA | TRBV2 | NA | CASLPGQRNNEQFF | TGTGCCAGCCTCCCGGGCCAGCGAAACAATGAGCAGTTCTTC
TRBJ2-3 | NA | TRBV28 | NA | CASRGPGATDTQYF | TGTGCCAGCAGGGGGCCAGGGGCCACAGATACGCAGTATTTT
TRBJ2-7 | NA | TRBV7-2 | NA | CASSLGGLSSYEQYF | TGTGCCAGCAGCTTAGGGGGACTGAGCTCCTACGAGCAGTACTTC
TRBJ2-3 | NA | TRBV7-2 | NA | CASSGKTGRGDTQYF | TGTGCCAGCAGCGGAAAGACAGGGAGGGGTGATACGCAGTATTTT
TRBJ2-5 | NA | TRBV5-1 | NA | CASSYQETQYF | TGCGCCAGCAGCTACCAAGAGACCCAGTACTTC
TRBJ2-1 | NA | TRBV6-5 | NA | CASSYRVGGGKNEQFF | TGTGCCAGCAGTTACAGGGTTGGGGGGGGCAAAAATGAGCAGTTCTTC
TRBJ2-1 | NA | TRBV9 | NA | CASSVAGTEIYNEQFF | TGTGCCAGCAGCGTAGCCGGAACTGAAATCTACAATGAGCAGTTCTTC
TRBJ2-2 | TRBD1 | TRBV29-1 | NA | CSVGGGVAGELFF | TGCAGCGTTGGAGGGGGCGTCGCCGGGGAGCTGTTTTTT
TRBJ1-6 | NA | TRBV19 | NA | CASSILTDSPLHF | TGTGCCAGTAGTATCCTGACAGATTCACCCCTCCACTTT
TRBJ2-2 | TRBD2 | TRBV7-3 | NA | CASSLTLAGANTGELFF | TGTGCCAGCAGCTTAACTCTAGCGGGAGCGAACACCGGGGAGCTGTTTTTT
TRBJ2-1 | NA | TRBV5-1 | NA | CASSYRDGAHEQFF | TGCGCCAGCAGCTACCGGGACGGCGCCCATGAGCAGTTCTTC
TRBJ2-1 | NA | TRBV30 | NA | CAWVWRGLSYNEQFF | TGTGCCTGGGTCTGGCGGGGCCTCTCCTACAATGAGCAGTTCTTC
TRBJ2-7 | NA | TRBV7-2 | NA | CASSPGGLPSYEQYF | TGTGCCAGCAGCCCAGGGGGACTCCCCTCCTACGAGCAGTACTTC
TRBJ2-3 | TRBD2 | TRBV4-3 | once | CASSQDRNAPGLAGVTDTQYF | TGCGCCAGCAGCCAAGATCGTAATGCACCGGGACTAGCGGGGGTCACAGATACGCAGTATTTT
TRBJ2-2 | NA | TRBV5-1 | once | CASSPDGWNTGELFF | TGCGCCAGCAGCCCCGACGGATGGAACACCGGGGAGCTGTTTTTT
TRBJ1-6 | TRBD1 | TRBV9 | NA | CASSNEGGGKSSYNSPLHF | TGTGCCAGCAGCAACGAAGGAGGGGGCAAGAGCTCCTATAATTCACCCCTCCACTTT
TRBJ2-2 | TRBD2 | TRBV7-6 | NA | CASSLGGGINTGELFF | TGTGCCAGCAGCTTAGGCGGGGGGATCAACACCGGGGAGCTGTTTTTT
TRBJ2-1 | TRBD2 | TRBV27 | once | CASSFGAGGYNEQFF | TGTGCCAGCAGTTTCGGGGCGGGGGGGTACAATGAGCAGTTCTTC
TRBJ2-5 | NA | TRBV4-3 | NA | CASSQGWRGAGETQYF | TGCGCCAGCAGCCAAGGGTGGAGGGGGGCCGGAGAGACCCAGTACTTC
TRBJ2-7 | NA | TRBV21-1 | NA | CASSKVRQARYEQYF | TGTGCCAGCAGCAAAGTACGGCAGGCACGCTACGAGCAGTACTTC
TRBJ1-2 | TRBD1 | TRBV27 | NA | CASRETGDRGHGYTF | TGTGCCAGCAGGGAAACCGGGGACAGGGGGCATGGCTACACCTTC
TRBJ1-2 | NA | TRBV14 | once | CASSQDIRSYGYTF | TGTGCCAGCAGCCAAGATATCCGGTCCTATGGCTACACCTTC
TRBJ2-2 | TRBD1 | TRBV5-5 | NA | CATRISGTGLGELFF | TGTGCCACCAGGATATCCGGGACAGGGCTCGGGGAGCTGTTTTTT
TRBJ1-2 | TRBD1 | TRBV6-5 | NA | CASSYDRGYGYTF | TGTGCCAGCAGTTATGACAGGGGGTATGGCTACACCTTC
TRBJ1-2 | TRBD1 | TRBV6-6 | NA | CASSYLQGNYGYTF | TGTGCCAGCAGTTACTTACAGGGGAACTATGGCTACACCTTC
TRBJ2-1 | TRBD2 | TRBV7-6 | NA | CASSFRVSGTRTYNEQFF | TGTGCCAGCAGTTTCCGAGTGTCCGGGACTAGGACCTACAATGAGCAGTTCTTC
TRBJ1-2 | TRBD1 | TRBV5-1 | NA | CASSLAGTGGGYTF | TGCGCCAGCAGCTTGGCAGGGACAGGGGGCGGCTACACCTTC
TRBJ1-1 | TRBD1 | TRBV5-4 | NA | CASSSGGQGEGSTEAFF | TGTGCCAGCAGCTCGGGGGGACAGGGTGAAGGTAGCACTGAAGCTTTCTTT
TRBJ2-3 | NA | TRBV11-2 | NA | CASSLNLRDTQYF | TGTGCCAGCAGCTTAAATCTGCGAGATACGCAGTATTTT